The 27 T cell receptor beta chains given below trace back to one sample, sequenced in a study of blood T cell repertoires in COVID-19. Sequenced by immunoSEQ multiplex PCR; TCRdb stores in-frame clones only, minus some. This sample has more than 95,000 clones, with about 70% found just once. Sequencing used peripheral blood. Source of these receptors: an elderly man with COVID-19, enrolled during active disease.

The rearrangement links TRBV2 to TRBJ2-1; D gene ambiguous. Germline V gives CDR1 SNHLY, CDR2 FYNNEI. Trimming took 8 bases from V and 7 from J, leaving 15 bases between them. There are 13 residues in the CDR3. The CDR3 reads CASAPIVRNEQFF. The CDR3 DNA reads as TGTGCCAGCGCTCCTATAGTGAGGAATGAGCAGTTCTTC.

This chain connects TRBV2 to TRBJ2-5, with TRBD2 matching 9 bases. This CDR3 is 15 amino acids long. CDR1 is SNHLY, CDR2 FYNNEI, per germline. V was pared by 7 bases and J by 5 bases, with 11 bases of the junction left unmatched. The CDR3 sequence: CASIANSGRGETQYF. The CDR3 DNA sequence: TGTGCCAGCATTGCCAATAGCGGGAGAGGGGAGACCCAGTACTTC.

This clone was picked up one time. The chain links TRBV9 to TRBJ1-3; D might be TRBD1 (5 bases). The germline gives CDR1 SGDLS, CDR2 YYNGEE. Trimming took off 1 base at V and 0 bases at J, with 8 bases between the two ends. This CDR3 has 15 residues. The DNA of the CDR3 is TGTGCCAGCAGCGTACAGGGCTCCTCTGGAAACACCATATATTTT. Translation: CASSVQGSSGNTIYF.

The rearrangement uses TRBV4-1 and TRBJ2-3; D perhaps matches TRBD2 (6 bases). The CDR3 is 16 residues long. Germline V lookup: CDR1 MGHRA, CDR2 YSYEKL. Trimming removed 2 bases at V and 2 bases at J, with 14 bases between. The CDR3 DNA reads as TGCGCCAGCAGCCAAAAGAGTGGAGGGACCACAGATACGCAGTATTTT. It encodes CASSQKSGGTTDTQYF.

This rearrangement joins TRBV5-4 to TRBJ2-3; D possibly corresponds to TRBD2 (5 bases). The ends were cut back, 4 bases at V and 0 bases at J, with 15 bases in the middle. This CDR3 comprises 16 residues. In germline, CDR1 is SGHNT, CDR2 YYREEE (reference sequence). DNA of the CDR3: TGTGCCAGCAGCGACCCGAGGGAGAGGAGCACAGATACGCAGTATTTT. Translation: CASSDPRERSTDTQYF.

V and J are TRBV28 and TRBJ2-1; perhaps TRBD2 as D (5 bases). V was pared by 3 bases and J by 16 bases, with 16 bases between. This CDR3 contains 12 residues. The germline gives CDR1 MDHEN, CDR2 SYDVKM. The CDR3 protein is CASSFLQSSPFF. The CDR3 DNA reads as TGTGCCAGCAGTTTTTTACAGTCTAGCCCATTCTTC.

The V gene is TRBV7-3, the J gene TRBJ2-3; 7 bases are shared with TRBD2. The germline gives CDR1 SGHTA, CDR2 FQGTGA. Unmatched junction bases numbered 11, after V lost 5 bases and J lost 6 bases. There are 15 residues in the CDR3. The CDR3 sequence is CASSLSRGGRDTQYF. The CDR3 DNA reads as TGTGCCAGCAGCCTCTCCCGCGGGGGTAGGGATACGCAGTATTTT.

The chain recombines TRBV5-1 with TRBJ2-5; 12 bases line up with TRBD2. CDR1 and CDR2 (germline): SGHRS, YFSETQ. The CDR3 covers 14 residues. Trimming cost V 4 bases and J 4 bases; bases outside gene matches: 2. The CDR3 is CASSPGLAGETQYF. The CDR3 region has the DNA TGCGCCAGCAGCCCGGGACTAGCGGGAGAGACCCAGTACTTC. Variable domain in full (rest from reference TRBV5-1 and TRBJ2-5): KAGVTQTPRYLIKTRGQQVTLSCSPISGHRSVSWYQQTPGQGLQFLFEYFSETQRNKGNFPGRFSGRQFSNSRSEMNVSTLELGDSALYLCASSPGLAGETQYFGPGTRLLVL.

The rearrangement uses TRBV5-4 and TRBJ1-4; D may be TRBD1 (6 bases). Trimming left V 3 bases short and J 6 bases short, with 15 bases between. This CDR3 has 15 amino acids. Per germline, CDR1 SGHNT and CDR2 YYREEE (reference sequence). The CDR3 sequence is CASSSIQGRDEKLFF. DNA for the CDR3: TGTGCCAGCAGCTCGATACAGGGCAGGGATGAAAAACTGTTTTTT.

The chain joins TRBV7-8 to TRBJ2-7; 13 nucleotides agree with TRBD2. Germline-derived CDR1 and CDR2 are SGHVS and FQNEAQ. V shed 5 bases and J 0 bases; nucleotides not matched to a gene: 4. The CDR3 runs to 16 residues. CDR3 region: CASSVGLAGVSYEQYF. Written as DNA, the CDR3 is TGTGCCAGCAGCGTCGGACTAGCGGGAGTCTCCTACGAGCAGTACTTC. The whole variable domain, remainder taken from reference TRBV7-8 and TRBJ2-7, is GAGVSQSPRYKVAKRGQDVALRCDPISGHVSLFWYQQALGQGPEFLTYFQNEAQLDKSGLPSDRFFAERPEGSVSTLKIQRTQQEDSAVYLCASSVGLAGVSYEQYFGPGTRLTVT.

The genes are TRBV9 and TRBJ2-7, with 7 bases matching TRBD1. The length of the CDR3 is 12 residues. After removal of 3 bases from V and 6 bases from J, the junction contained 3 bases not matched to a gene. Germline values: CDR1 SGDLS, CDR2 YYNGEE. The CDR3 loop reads CASSAAGGEQYF. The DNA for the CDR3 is TGTGCCAGCAGCGCCGCAGGGGGCGAGCAGTACTTC.

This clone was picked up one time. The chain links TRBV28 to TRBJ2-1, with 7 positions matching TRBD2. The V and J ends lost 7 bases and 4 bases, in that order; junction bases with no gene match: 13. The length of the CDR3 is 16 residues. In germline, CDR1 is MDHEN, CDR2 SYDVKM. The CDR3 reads CASTAGAGPLYNEQFF. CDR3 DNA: TGTGCCAGCACCGCGGGAGCGGGCCCACTTTACAATGAGCAGTTCTTC.

The CDR3 DNA follows: TGTGCCAGCAGCCATAGGACAGGGGCGAACACTGAAGCTTTCTTT. This translates into CASSHRTGANTEAFF. J is TRBJ1-1 and V is TRBV6-5; the match to TRBD1 covers 9 bases. This CDR3 is 15 amino acids long. The ends lost 6 bases at V and 1 base at J; junction bases unmatched: 6. The germline gives CDR1 MNHEY, CDR2 SVGAGI.

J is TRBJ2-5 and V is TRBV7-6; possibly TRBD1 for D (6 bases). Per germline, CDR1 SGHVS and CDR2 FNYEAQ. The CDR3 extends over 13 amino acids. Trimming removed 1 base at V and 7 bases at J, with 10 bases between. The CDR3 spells CASSLEGDGTQYF. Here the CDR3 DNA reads TGTGCCAGCAGCTTAGAGGGGGATGGGACCCAGTACTTC.

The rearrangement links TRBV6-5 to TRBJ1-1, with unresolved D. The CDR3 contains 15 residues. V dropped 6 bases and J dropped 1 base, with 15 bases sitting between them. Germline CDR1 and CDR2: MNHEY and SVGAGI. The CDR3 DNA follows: TGTGCCAGCAGGGCATGGGAAGGGAGGAACACTGAAGCTTTCTTT. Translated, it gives CASRAWEGRNTEAFF.

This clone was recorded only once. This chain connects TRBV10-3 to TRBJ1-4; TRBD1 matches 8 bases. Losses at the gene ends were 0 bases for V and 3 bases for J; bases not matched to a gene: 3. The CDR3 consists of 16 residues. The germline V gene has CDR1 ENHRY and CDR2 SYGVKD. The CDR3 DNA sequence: TGTGCCATCAGTGAGTCGGCAGGGGGCCCTAATGAAAAACTGTTTTTT. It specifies CAISESAGGPNEKLFF.

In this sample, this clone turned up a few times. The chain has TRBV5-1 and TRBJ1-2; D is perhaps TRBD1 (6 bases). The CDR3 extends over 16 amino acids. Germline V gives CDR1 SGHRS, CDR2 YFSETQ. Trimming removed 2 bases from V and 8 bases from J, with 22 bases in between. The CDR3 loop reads CASSLGGADVPVGYTF. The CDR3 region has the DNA TGCGCCAGCAGCTTAGGGGGAGCCGACGTCCCAGTGGGCTACACCTTC. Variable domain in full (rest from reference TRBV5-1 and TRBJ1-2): KAGVTQTPRYLIKTRGQQVTLSCSPISGHRSVSWYQQTPGQGLQFLFEYFSETQRNKGNFPGRFSGRQFSNSRSEMNVSTLELGDSALYLCASSLGGADVPVGYTFGSGTRLTVV.

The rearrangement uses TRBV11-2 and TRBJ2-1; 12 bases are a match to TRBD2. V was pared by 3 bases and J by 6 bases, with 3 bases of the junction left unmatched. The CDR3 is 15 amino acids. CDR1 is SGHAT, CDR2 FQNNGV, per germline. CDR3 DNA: TGTGCCAGCAGCTTGACTAGCGGGAGTGGCAATGAGCAGTTCTTC. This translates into CASSLTSGSGNEQFF.

CDR3 sequence: CASRDQTGSNYGYTF. CDR3 coding DNA: TGTGCCAGCAGGGACCAGACAGGTTCTAACTATGGCTACACCTTC. The chain carries TRBV9 and TRBJ1-2; D perhaps matches TRBD1 (6 bases). CDR3 length: 15 amino acids. Germline loops: CDR1 SGDLS, CDR2 YYNGEE. Trimming cost V 5 bases and J 0 bases, with 14 bases left between them.

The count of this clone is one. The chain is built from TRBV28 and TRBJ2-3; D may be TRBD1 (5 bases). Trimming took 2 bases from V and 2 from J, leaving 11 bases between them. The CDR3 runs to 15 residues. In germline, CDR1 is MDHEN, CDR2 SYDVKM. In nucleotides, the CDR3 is TGTGCCAGCAGTTTACAGGGCAGGGCCACAGATACGCAGTATTTT. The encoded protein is CASSLQGRATDTQYF. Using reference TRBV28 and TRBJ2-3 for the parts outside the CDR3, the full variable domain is DVKVTQSSRYLVKRTGEKVFLECVQDMDHENMFWYRQDPGLGLRLIYFSYDVKMKEKGDIPEGYSVSREKKERFSLILESASTNQTSMYLCASSLQGRATDTQYFGPGTRLTVL.

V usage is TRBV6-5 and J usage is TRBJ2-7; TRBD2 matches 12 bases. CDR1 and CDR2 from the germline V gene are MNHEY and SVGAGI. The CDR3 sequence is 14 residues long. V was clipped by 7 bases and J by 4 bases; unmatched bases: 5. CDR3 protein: CASISSGRGYEQYF. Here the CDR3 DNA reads TGTGCCAGCATCTCTAGCGGGAGGGGGTACGAGCAGTACTTC.

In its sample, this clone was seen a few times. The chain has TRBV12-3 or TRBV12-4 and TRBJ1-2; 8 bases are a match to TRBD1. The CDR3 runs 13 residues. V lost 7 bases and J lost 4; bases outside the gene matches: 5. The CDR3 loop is CASTRTGSYGYTF. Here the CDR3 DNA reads TGTGCCAGCACCCGGACAGGGAGCTATGGCTACACCTTC.

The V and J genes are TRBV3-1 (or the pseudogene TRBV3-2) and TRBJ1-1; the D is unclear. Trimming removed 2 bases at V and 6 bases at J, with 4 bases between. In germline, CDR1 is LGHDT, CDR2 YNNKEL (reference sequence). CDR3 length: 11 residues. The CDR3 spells CASSQFSEAFF. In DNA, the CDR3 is TGTGCCAGCAGCCAATTCTCTGAAGCTTTCTTT.

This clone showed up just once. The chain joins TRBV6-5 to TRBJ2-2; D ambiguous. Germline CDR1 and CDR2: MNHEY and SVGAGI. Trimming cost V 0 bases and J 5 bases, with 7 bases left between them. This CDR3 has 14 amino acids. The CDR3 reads CASSYSSGTGELFF. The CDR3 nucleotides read TGTGCCAGCAGTTACTCTTCGGGTACCGGGGAGCTGTTTTTT.

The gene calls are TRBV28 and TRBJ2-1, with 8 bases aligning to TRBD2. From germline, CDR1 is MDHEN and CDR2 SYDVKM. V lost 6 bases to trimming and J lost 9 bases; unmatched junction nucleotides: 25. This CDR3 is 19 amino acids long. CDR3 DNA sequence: TGTGCCAGCAGCCGACGCCCCTGGAGACTAGCGAGTTCGTTAGCTGAGCAGTTCTTC. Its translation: CASSRRPWRLASSLAEQFF. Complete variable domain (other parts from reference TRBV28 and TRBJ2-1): DVKVTQSSRYLVKRTGEKVFLECVQDMDHENMFWYRQDPGLGLRLIYFSYDVKMKEKGDIPEGYSVSREKKERFSLILESASTNQTSMYLCASSRRPWRLASSLAEQFFGPGTRLTVL.

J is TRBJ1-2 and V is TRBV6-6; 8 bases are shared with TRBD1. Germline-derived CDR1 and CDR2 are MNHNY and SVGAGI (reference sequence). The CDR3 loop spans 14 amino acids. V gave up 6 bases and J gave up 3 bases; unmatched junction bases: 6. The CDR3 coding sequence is TGTGCCAGCAGCTCACAGGGGGGATACTATGGCTACACCTTC. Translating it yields CASSSQGGYYGYTF.

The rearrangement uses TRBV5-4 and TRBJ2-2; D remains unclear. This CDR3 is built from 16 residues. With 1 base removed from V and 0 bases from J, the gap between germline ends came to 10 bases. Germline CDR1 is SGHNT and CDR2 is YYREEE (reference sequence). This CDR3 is CASSLRQATNTGELFF. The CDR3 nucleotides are TGTGCCAGCAGCTTGAGGCAGGCGACGAACACCGGGGAGCTGTTTTTT.